Following are 17 T cell receptor beta chains from one sample sequenced in a study of T-cell reconstitution after alpha-beta-depleted transplantation in children. As it was prepared, the TCRbeta library received unique molecular identifiers. MiXCR, applied by TCRdb to the PCR reads, yields one record per CDR3 protein. The repertoire holds 300,000 to 350,000 distinct CDR3 sequences, with around 15% as singletons. The sample was PBMCs, mostly from graft donor cells, taken 360 days after TCRalphabeta/CD19-depleted stem cell transplant. Every receptor here comes from a male patient under 10 years old who had a stem cell transplant for acute lymphoblastic leukemia, so the T cells may come from the graft donor.

With regard to this clonotype: The junction differs from germline at one of its ends, possibly a read error. The chain recombines TRBV20-1 with TRBJ2-7; TRBD2 aligns across 12 bases. The CDR3 has 15 amino acids. Per germline, CDR1 DFQATT and CDR2 SNEGSKA (reference sequence). The CDR3 is CSARDRLAGVYEQYF. In DNA, the CDR3 is TGCAGTGCCAGAGATAGACTAGCGGGGGTGTACGAGCAGTACTTC.

This clonotype was seen a handful of times. The chain recombines TRBV15 with TRBJ1-2; no clear D. Germline V CDR1 and CDR2: LNHNV, YYDKDF (reference sequence). The CDR3 totals 15 residues. V lost 3 bases to trimming and J lost 4 bases, with 15 bases between them. The CDR3 bases are TGTGCCACCAGCAGTAGTAACCGCCAAGTCTATGGCTACACCTTC. Translation: CATSSSNRQVYGYTF.

The CDR3 DNA reads as TGTGCCAGCAGCCCAGGGGACAGGGCGTATTCTAACTATGGCTACACCTTC. Its protein is CASSPGDRAYSNYGYTF. The chain joins TRBV12-3 or TRBV12-4 to TRBJ1-2, with 9 bases lining up with TRBD1. There are 17 residues in the CDR3. V dropped 6 bases and J dropped 0; count of bases not matched to a gene: 11.

This clonotype came up a few times. The rearrangement joins TRBV19 to TRBJ1-1; no reliable D call. The V end was cut by 4 bases, the J end by 0 bases, with 9 bases between. CDR1 is LNHDA, CDR2 SQIVND, per germline (reference sequence). This CDR3 is built from 14 residues. CDR3 in amino acids: CASSTLDMNTEAFF. Here the CDR3 DNA reads TGTGCCAGTAGTACCCTCGACATGAACACTGAAGCTTTCTTT.

This clonotype came up a few times. The rearrangement joins TRBV7-9 to TRBJ2-1; 8 bases align to TRBD2. V was pared by 8 bases and J by 3 bases, with 6 bases of the junction left unmatched. The CDR3 covers 14 residues. Per the germline V gene, CDR1 is SEHNR and CDR2 is FQNEAQ (reference sequence). The CDR3 coding sequence is TGTGCCAGCCGGCCGGGAGGGGGCTACAATGAGCAGTTCTTC. This codes for CASRPGGGYNEQFF. The entire variable domain, with the rest obtained from reference TRBV7-9 and TRBJ2-1, is as follows: DTGVSQNPRHKITKRGQNVTFRCDPISEHNRLYWYRQTLGQGPEFLTYFQNEAQLEKSRLLSDRFSAERPKGSFSTLEIQRTEQGDSAMYLCASRPGGGYNEQFFGPGTRLTVL.

Notes on this clonotype: One end of the junction fails to match germline, which may point to a read error. The chain employs TRBV6-1 and TRBJ2-4; 7 positions agree with TRBD2. There are 16 residues in the CDR3. CDR1 is MNHNS, CDR2 SASEGT, per germline. CDR3 residues: CASTLHGGGAKNIQCF. CDR3 DNA sequence: TGTGCCAGCACCCTCCATGGGGGAGGGGCCAAAAACATTCAGTGCTTC.

Here the CDR3 DNA reads TGTGCCACCAGCAGAGATCCCCCACTGACAGGGATTTTGAACACCGGGGAGCTGTTTTTT. Translation: CATSRDPPLTGILNTGELFF. This sequence joins TRBV15 and TRBJ2-2, with 7 bases aligning to TRBD1. The CDR3 contains 20 residues. The V gene's germline CDR1 is LNHNV and CDR2 YYDKDF (reference sequence). V gave up 0 bases and J gave up 1 base; unmatched junction bases: 14.

This clonotype was counted many times. This chain uses TRBV14 with TRBJ2-1, with no clear D. Trimming took 3 bases from V and 5 from J, leaving 8 bases between them. From germline, CDR1 is SGHDN and CDR2 FVKESK. The CDR3 consists of 13 residues. The CDR3 bases are TGTGCCAGCAGCCAGAGCGTGCACAATGAGCAGTTCTTC. Protein product: CASSQSVHNEQFF.

This rearrangement joins TRBV4-3 to TRBJ1-6; the D gene is possibly TRBD1 (5 bases). Trimming shortened V by 0 bases and J by 7 bases, and 7 bases separated the two germline ends. The CDR3 is 14 amino acids. CDR1 is LGHNA, CDR2 YSLEER, per germline. The chain's CDR3 is CASSQDPGNSPLHF. CDR3 nucleotide sequence: TGCGCCAGCAGCCAAGATCCAGGGAATTCACCCCTCCACTTT.

This clonotype was recorded only once. The chain carries TRBV14 and TRBJ2-7; 10 nucleotides align to TRBD2. V lost 4 bases and J lost 3; bases outside the gene matches: 24. The CDR3 extends over 21 amino acids. Germline assignment: CDR1 SGHDN and CDR2 FVKESK. This CDR3 reads CASSLYPAGTSDEFLNYEQYF. The CDR3 DNA is TGTGCCAGCAGCCTCTATCCCGCCGGGACTAGCGATGAGTTTTTAAACTACGAGCAGTACTTC.

This CDR3 is CASSHEPITSYYNEQFF. The CDR3 DNA reads as TGTGCCAGCAGCCACGAACCAATTACTAGCTACTACAATGAGCAGTTCTTC. The chain carries TRBV14 and TRBJ2-1, with D possibly being TRBD2 (6 bases). Germline V gene sequence: CDR1 SGHDN, CDR2 FVKESK. The V end lost 3 bases, the J end lost 3 bases, and 18 bases lay between the germline ends. The length of the CDR3 is 17 residues. Supplemented by reference TRBV14 and TRBJ2-1, the full variable domain reads EAGVTQFPSHSVIEKGQTVTLRCDPISGHDNLYWYRRVMGKEIKFLLHFVKESKQDESGMPNNRFLAERTGGTYSTLKVQPAELEDSGVYFCASSHEPITSYYNEQFFGPGTRLTVL.

There are a few counts of this clonotype. The chain is built from TRBV4-2 and TRBJ2-3; 7 bases are a match to TRBD2. The trim removed 1 base at V and 9 bases at J, leaving 4 bases unmatched. The CDR3 extends over 13 amino acids. CDR1 LGHNA and CDR2 YNFKEQ come from the germline V gene. The CDR3 sequence: CASSQAGTMTQYF. CDR3 DNA sequence: TGTGCCAGCAGCCAAGCCGGGACTATGACGCAGTATTTT.

This clonotype occurred many times. V is TRBV12-3 or TRBV12-4 and J is TRBJ2-1; D unclear. The CDR3 spans 17 residues. Trimming pared 1 base from V and 0 bases from J, leaving 13 bases between. CDR3 residues: CASSLGHALGSYNEQFF. The CDR3 nucleotides are TGTGCCAGCAGTTTAGGCCACGCCTTAGGCTCCTACAATGAGCAGTTCTTC.

The chain couples TRBV9 to TRBJ1-4; D unresolved. The V end lost 2 bases, the J end lost 4 bases, and 9 bases lay between the germline ends. The CDR3 loop spans 14 amino acids. Germline values: CDR1 SGDLS, CDR2 YYNGEE. CDR3 DNA: TGTGCCAGCAGCGTCGGCAGTGATAATGAAAAACTGTTTTTT. Protein product: CASSVGSDNEKLFF.

The chain has TRBV6-1 and TRBJ1-4, with D possibly matching TRBD1 (6 bases). CDR1 is MNHNS and CDR2 is SASEGT in the germline V gene. V lost 6 bases and J 4 bases, leaving 9 bases between the germline ends. This CDR3 comprises 13 residues. CDR3 loop: CASRDSHNEKLFF. The DNA of the CDR3 is TGTGCCAGCAGGGACAGCCATAATGAAAAACTGTTTTTT.

The table lists this clonotype with a few counts. The V gene is TRBV3-1, the J gene TRBJ2-1; 9 nucleotides agree with TRBD2. From germline, CDR1 is LGHDT and CDR2 YNNKEL (reference sequence). The CDR3 is 15 amino acids. J was trimmed by 9 bases and V by 3 bases; bases with no gene match: 9. The CDR3: CASSQPTTSGLEQFF. CDR3 DNA: TGTGCCAGCAGCCAGCCGACGACTAGCGGTCTTGAGCAGTTCTTC.

This clonotype appeared a few times. J is TRBJ1-1 and V is TRBV20-1; D gene unclear. In germline, CDR1 is DFQATT, CDR2 SNEGSKA (reference sequence). V shed 6 bases and J shed 0 bases, with 17 bases lying between them. This CDR3 has 15 amino acids. The CDR3 protein is CSAPRTGSVNTEAFF. The CDR3 DNA follows: TGCAGTGCCCCCAGGACTGGTTCCGTGAACACTGAAGCTTTCTTT.